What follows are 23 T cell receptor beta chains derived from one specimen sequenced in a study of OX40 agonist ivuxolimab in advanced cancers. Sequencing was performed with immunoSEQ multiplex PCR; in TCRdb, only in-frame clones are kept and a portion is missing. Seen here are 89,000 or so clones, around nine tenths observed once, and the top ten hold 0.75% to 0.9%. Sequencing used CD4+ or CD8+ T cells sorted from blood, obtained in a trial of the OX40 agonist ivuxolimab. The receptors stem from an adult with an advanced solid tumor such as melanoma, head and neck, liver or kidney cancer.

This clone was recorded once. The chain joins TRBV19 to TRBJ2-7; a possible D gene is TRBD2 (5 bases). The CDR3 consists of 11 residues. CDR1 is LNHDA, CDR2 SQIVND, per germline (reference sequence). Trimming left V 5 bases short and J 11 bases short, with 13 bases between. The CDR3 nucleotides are TGTGCCAGTAGTCGAGGCGGGCCTAAGTACTTC. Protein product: CASSRGGPKYF.

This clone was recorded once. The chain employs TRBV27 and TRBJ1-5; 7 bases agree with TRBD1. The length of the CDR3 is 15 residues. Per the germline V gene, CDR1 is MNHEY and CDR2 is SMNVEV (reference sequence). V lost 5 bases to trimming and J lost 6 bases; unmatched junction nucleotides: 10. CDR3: CASSPLTGNAQPQHF. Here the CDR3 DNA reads TGTGCCAGCAGTCCGTTGACAGGGAACGCTCAGCCCCAGCATTTT.

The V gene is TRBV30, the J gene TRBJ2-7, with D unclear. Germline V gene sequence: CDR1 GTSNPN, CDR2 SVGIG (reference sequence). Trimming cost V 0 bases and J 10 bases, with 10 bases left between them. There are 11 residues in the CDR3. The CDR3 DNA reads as TGTGCCTGGAGTGTGACGGCCGACCAGTACTTC. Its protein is CAWSVTADQYF.

This CDR3 is CASTILVAGDFSTDTQYF. The CDR3 nucleotides read TGTGCCAGCACCATCCTGGTAGCGGGAGATTTTAGCACAGATACGCAGTATTTT. V gene TRBV7-6 combines with J gene TRBJ2-3, with 9 bases fitting TRBD2. From germline, CDR1 is SGHVS and CDR2 FNYEAQ. With V trimmed by 7 bases and J by 0 bases, 14 bases remained unmatched. This CDR3 has 18 amino acids.

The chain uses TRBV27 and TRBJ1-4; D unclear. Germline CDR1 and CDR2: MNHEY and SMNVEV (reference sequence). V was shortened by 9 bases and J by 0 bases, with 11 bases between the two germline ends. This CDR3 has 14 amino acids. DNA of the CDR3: TGTGCCAGGGAGGACGGGACAACTAATGAAAAACTGTTTTTT. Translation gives CAREDGTTNEKLFF. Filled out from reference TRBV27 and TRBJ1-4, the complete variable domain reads EAQVTQNPRYLITVTGKKLTVTCSQNMNHEYMSWYRQDPGLGLRQIYYSMNVEVTDKGDVPEGYKVSRKEKRNFPLILESPSPNQTSLYFCAREDGTTNEKLFFGSGTQLSVL.

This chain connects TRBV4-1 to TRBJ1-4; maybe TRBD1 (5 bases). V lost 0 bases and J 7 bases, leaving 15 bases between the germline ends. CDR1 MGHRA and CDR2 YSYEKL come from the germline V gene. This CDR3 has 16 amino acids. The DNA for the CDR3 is TGCGCCAGCAGCCAAGATCAGAGGGGCGCCTCTGAAAAACTGTTTTTT. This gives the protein CASSQDQRGASEKLFF.

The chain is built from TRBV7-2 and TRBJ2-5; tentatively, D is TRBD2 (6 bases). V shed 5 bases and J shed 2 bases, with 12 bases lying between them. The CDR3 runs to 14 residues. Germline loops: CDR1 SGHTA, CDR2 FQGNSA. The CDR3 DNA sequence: TGTGCCAGCAGCCGCGGGACTTTTCAAGAGACCCAGTACTTC. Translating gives CASSRGTFQETQYF. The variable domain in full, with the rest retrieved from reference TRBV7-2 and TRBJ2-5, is GAGVSQSPSNKVTEKGKDVELRCDPISGHTALYWYRQSLGQGLEFLIYFQGNSAPDKSGLPSDRFSAERTGGSVSTLTIQRTQQEDSAVYLCASSRGTFQETQYFGPGTRLLVL.

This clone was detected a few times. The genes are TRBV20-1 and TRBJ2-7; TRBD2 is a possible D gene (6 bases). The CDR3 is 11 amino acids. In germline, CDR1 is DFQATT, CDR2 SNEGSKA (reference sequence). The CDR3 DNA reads TGCGGCGGGGCGGGTCCCTACGAGCAGTACTTC. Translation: CGGAGPYEQYF.

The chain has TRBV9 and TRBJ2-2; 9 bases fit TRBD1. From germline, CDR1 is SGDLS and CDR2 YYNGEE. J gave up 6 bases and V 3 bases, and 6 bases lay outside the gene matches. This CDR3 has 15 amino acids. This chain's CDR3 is CASSGWTGESGELFF. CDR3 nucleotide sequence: TGTGCCAGCAGCGGTTGGACAGGGGAGTCCGGGGAGCTGTTTTTT.

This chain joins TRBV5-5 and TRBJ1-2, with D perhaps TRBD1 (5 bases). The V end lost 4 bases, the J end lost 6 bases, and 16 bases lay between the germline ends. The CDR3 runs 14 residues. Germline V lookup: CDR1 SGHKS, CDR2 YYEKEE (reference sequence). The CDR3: CASSLHVGVNGYTF. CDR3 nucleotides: TGTGCCAGCAGCCTACATGTAGGGGTGAATGGCTACACCTTC.

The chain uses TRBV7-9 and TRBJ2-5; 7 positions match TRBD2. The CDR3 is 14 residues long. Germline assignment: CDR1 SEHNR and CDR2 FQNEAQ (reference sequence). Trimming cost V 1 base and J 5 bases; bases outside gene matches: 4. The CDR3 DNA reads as TGTGCCAGCAGCTTAGTCGGGGGGAGGGAGACCCAGTACTTC. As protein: CASSLVGGRETQYF.

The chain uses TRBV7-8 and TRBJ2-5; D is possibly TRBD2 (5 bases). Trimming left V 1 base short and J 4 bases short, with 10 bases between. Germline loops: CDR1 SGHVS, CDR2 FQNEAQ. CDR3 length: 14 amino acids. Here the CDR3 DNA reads TGTGCCAGCAGCTTAGGGGCCAGCGGAGAGACCCAGTACTTC. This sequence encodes CASSLGASGETQYF.

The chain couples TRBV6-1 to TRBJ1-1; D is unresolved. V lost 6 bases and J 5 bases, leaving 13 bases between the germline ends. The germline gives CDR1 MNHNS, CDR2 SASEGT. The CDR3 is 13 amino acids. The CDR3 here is CASRTQGQTEAFF. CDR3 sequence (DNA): TGTGCCAGCAGGACTCAAGGGCAGACTGAAGCTTTCTTT.

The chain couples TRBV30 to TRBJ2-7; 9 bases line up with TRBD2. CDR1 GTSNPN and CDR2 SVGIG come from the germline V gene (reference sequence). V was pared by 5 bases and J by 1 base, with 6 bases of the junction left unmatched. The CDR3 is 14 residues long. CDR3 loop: CAWGRTSGSYEQYF. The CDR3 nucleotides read TGTGCCTGGGGCCGAACTAGCGGGTCCTACGAGCAGTACTTC.

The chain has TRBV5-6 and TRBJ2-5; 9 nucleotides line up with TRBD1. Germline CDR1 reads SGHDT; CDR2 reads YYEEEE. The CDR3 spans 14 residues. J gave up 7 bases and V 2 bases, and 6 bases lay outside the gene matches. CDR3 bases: TGTGCCAGCAGCTTCCGGACAGGGGCGGGGACCCAGTACTTC. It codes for CASSFRTGAGTQYF.

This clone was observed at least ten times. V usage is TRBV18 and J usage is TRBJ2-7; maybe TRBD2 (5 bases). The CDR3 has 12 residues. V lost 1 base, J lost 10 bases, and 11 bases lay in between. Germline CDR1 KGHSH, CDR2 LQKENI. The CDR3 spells CASSPQETTQYF. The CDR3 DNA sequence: TGTGCCAGCTCACCACAGGAGACTACTCAGTACTTC.

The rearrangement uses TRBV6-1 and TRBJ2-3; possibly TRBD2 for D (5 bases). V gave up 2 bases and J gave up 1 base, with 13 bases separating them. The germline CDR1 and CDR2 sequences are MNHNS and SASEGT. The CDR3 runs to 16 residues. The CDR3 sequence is CASSEPPSTGTDTQYF. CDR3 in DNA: TGTGCCAGCAGTGAACCCCCTAGCACTGGCACAGATACGCAGTATTTT.

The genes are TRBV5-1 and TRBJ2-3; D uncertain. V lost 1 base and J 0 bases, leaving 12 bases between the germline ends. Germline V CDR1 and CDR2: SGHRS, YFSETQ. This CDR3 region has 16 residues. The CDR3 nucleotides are TGCGCCAGCAGCTTGTACGTCGGTGGGAGCACAGATACGCAGTATTTT. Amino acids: CASSLYVGGSTDTQYF.

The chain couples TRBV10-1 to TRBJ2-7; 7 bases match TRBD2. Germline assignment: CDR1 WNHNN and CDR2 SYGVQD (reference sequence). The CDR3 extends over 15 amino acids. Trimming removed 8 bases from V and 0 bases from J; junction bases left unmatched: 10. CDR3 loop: CASQGTSEFSYEQYF. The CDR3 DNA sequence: TGCGCCAGCCAGGGCACTAGCGAGTTCTCCTACGAGCAGTACTTC.

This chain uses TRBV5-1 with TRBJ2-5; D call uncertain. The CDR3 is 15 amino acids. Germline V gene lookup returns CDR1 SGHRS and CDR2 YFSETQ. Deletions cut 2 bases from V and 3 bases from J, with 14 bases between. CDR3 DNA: TGCGCCAGCAGCTTCGACTCGGGCGACGAAGAGACCCAGTACTTC. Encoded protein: CASSFDSGDEETQYF. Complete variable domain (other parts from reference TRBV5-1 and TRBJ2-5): KAGVTQTPRYLIKTRGQQVTLSCSPISGHRSVSWYQQTPGQGLQFLFEYFSETQRNKGNFPGRFSGRQFSNSRSEMNVSTLELGDSALYLCASSFDSGDEETQYFGPGTRLLVL.

CDR3 in amino acids: CASRLAGGPETQYF. CDR3 nucleotide sequence: TGTGCCAGCAGGCTAGCGGGAGGGCCAGAGACCCAGTACTTC. This chain uses TRBV27 with TRBJ2-5, with 12 positions matching TRBD2. V lost 6 bases to trimming and J lost 4 bases; unmatched junction nucleotides: 3. This CDR3 comprises 14 residues. Looked up from germline, CDR1 is MNHEY and CDR2 is SMNVEV (reference sequence).

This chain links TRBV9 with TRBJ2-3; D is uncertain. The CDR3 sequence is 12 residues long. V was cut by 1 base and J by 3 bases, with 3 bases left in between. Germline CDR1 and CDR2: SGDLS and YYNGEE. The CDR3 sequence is CASSVRTDTQYF. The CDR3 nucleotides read TGTGCCAGCAGCGTAAGAACAGATACGCAGTATTTT. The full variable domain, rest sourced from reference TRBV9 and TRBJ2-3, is DSGVTQTPKHLITATGQRVTLRCSPRSGDLSVYWYQQSLDQGLQFLIQYYNGEERAKGNILERFSAQQFPDLHSELNLSSLELGDSALYFCASSVRTDTQYFGPGTRLTVL.

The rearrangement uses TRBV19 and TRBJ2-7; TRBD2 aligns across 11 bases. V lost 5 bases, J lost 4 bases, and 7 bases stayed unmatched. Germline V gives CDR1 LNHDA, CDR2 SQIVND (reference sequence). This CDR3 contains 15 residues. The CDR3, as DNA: TGTGCCAGTAGTTCAACTAGCGGGAGAGAGTACGAGCAGTACTTC. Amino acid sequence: CASSSTSGREYEQYF. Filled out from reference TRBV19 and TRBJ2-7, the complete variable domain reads DGGITQSPKYLFRKEGQNVTLSCEQNLNHDAMYWYRQDPGQGLRLIYYSQIVNDFQKGDIAEGYSVSREKKESFPLTVTSAQKNPTAFYLCASSSTSGREYEQYFGPGTRLTVT.